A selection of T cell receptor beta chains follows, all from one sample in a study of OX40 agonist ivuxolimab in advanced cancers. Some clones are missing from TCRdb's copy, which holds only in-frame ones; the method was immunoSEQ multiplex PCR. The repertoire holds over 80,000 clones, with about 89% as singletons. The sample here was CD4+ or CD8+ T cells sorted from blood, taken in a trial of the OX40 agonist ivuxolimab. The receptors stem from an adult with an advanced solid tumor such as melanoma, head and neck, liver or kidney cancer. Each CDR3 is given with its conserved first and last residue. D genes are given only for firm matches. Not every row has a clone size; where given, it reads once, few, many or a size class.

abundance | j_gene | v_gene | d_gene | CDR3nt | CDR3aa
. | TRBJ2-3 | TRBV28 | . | TGTGCCAGCAGTTCCCCCCTAGCAAAAACAGATACGCAGTATTTT | CASSSPLAKTDTQYF
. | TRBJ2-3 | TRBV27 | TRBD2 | TGTGCCAGCAGTTTACGAGCGGGAGGCTGGGCAGATACGCAGTATTTT | CASSLRAGGWADTQYF
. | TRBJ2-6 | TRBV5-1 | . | TGCGCCAGCAGCTTAGATGTAGTAGCTGGGGCCAACGTCCTGACTTTC | CASSLDVVAGANVLTF
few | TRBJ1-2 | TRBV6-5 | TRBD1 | TGTGCCAGCAGTTTTCGGACAGGGGGCAGATACACCTTC | CASSFRTGGRYTF
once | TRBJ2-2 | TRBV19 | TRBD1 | TGTGCCAGTAGTATCTTACAGGGGGCGGGCGGCACCGGGGAGCTGTTTTTT | CASSILQGAGGTGELFF
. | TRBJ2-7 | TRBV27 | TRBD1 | TGTGCCAGCAGCCCCTCCGGGACAGGGTATTACGAGCAGTACTTC | CASSPSGTGYYEQYF
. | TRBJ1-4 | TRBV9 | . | TGTGCCAGTAGTTGGAGTGGGCAGAGTAATGAAAAACTGTTTTTT | CASSWSGQSNEKLFF
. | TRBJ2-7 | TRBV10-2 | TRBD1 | TGCGCCAGCAGAAAACCGGGACAGGGGTACGAGCAGTACTTC | CASRKPGQGYEQYF
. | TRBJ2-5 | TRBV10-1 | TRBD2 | TGCGCCAGCAGTACCGGACTAGCGGGTATCCAAGAGACCCAGTACTTC | CASSTGLAGIQETQYF
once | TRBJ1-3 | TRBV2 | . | TGTGCCAGCAGTGAAGCCCTTGGTCGGACAAACACCATATATTTT | CASSEALGRTNTIYF
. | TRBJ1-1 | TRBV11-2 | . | TGTGCCAGCAGCCCCGGCGGGGAAGCTTTCTTT | CASSPGGEAFF
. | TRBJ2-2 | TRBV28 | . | TGTGCCAGCAGTTTCCTTCAGGGCTCCGGGGAGCTGTTTTTT | CASSFLQGSGELFF
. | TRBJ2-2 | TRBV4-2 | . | TGTGCCAGCAGCCAGGGGGGACACCGAACCGGGGAGCTGTTTTTT | CASSQGGHRTGELFF
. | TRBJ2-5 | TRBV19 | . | TGTGCCAGTACCCCGTCAGGGAAAGAGACCCAGTACTTC | CASTPSGKETQYF
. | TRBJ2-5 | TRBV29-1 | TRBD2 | TGCAGCGTGGAGCGGGGCCAAGAGACCCAGTACTTC | CSVERGQETQYF
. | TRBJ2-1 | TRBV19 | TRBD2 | TGTGCCAGTAACGGCGGGAGGTCCTACAATGAGCAGTTCTTC | CASNGGRSYNEQFF
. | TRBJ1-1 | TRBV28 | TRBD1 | TGTGCCAGCAGTGACGACAGGGCTCCCGACACTGAAGCTTTCTTT | CASSDDRAPDTEAFF
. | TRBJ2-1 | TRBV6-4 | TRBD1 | TGTGCCAGCAGCTTAGACAGGGGCTCCTACAATGAGCAGTTCTTC | CASSLDRGSYNEQFF
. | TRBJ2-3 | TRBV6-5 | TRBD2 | TGTGCCAGCAGACTAGCGGGCCCTAGCACAGATACGCAGTATTTT | CASRLAGPSTDTQYF
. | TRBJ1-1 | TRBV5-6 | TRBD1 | TGTGCCAGCAGCTGGGGGACAGGTGAAGGGGACACTGAAGCTTTCTTT | CASSWGTGEGDTEAFF
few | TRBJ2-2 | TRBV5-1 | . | TGCGCCAGCAGCCAAAGGACAGACACCGGGGAGCTGTTTTTT | CASSQRTDTGELFF
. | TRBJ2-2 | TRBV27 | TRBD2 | TGTGCCAGCAGTTTATTCGGACTAGCGGGAGGGAACACCGGGGAGCTGTTTTTT | CASSLFGLAGGNTGELFF
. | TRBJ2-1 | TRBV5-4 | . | TGTGCCAGCAGCCCCGACCTCAGCTCCTACAATGAGCAGTTCTTC | CASSPDLSSYNEQFF
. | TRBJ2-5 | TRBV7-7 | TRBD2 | TGTGCTAGCAGCATGCGGCCGGGACTAGCGGGGCGGGTGGAGACCCAGTACTTC | CASSMRPGLAGRVETQYF
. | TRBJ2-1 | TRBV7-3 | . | TGTGCCAGCAGCTTATTGGGGACTGAACATGAGCAGTTCTTC | CASSLLGTEHEQFF
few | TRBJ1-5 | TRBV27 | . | TGTGCCAGCAGTCCCAGACAGGCACATCAGCCCCAGCATTTT | CASSPRQAHQPQHF
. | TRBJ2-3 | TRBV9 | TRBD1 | TGTGCCAGCAGCCCTCGACAGGGCTCAGATACGCAGTATTTT | CASSPRQGSDTQYF
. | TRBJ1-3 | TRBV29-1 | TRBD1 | TGCAGCGTGCAGGGACAGTTCTCTGGAAACACCATATATTTT | CSVQGQFSGNTIYF
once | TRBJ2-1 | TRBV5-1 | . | TGCGCCAGCAGCTTAGACGTCGTTAACAATGAGCAGTTCTTC | CASSLDVVNNEQFF
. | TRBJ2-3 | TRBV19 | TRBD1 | TGTGCCAGTAGTATGAGGACAGGGATTTCTACAGATACGCAGTATTTT | CASSMRTGISTDTQYF
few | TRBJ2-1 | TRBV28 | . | TGTGCCAGCCCTCTTGAGACTATTCCCAATGAGCAGTTCTTC | CASPLETIPNEQFF
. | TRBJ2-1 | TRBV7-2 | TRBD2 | TGTGCCAGCAGCTTAGCCGGGACTAGCGAGCAGTTCTTC | CASSLAGTSEQFF
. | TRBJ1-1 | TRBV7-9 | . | TGTGCCAGCAGCTTAAAGAATGTGAACACTGAAGCTTTCTTT | CASSLKNVNTEAFF
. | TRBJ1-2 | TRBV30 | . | TGTGCCTGGAGTGCAAACTATGGCTACACCTTC | CAWSANYGYTF
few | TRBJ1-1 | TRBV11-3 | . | TGTGCCAGCAGTTTTCCGGGCCTCGAAGCTTTCTTT | CASSFPGLEAFF
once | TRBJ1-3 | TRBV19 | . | TGTGCCAGTAGTATGGGTGTCACTGGAAACACCATATATTTT | CASSMGVTGNTIYF
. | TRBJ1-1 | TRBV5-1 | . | TGCGCCAGCAGCTTGAATGCGGGTTCGGGCACTGAAGCTTTCTTT | CASSLNAGSGTEAFF
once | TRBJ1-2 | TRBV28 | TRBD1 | TGTGCCAGCAGTTTATGGGGGACAGGGGGCCCTTCTGGGGGCTACACCTTC | CASSLWGTGGPSGGYTF
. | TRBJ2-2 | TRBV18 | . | TGTGCCAGCTCACCCCAGGGGAACACCGGGGAGCTGTTTTTT | CASSPQGNTGELFF
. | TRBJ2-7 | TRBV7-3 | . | TGTGCCAGCAGCTTAGGGAATACTAGATCCGAGCAGTACTTC | CASSLGNTRSEQYF